The rows below give T cell receptor beta chains drawn from one sample of a study of blood T cell repertoires in COVID-19. Sequencing used immunoSEQ multiplex PCR; TCRdb keeps in-frame clones, though not all of them. The sample has 260,000 or so clones; 83% are singletons. Material: PBMCs or T cells enriched from blood (not recorded which). The receptor source for this set is a middle-aged woman who had been exposed to COVID-19. CDR3s leave out the opening cysteine and the closing phenylalanine or tryptophan.

TRBV19	ASTHSGGLYNEQF
TRBV4-1	ASSHLDRGLYEQY
TRBV28	ASTSDSRDEAF
TRBV2	ASSEDNWDTEAF
TRBV7-8	ASSARQAQNHNEQF
TRBV29-1	SVAGLFMNTEAF
TRBV3-1/TRBV3-2	ASSPQGALGKLF
TRBV4-1	ASSQVDLFTYNEQF
TRBV28	ASSLRPGSGGSGDTQY
TRBV7-8	ASRERGITGELF
TRBV5-1	ASSLGGHNTYEQY
TRBV7-4	ASSPAGQGSYNEQF
TRBV15	ATGRDRGLSGELF
TRBV10-3	AIIRRGETQY
TRBV6-5	ASTTSRGELF
TRBV10-3	AISEPGQVGTGELF
TRBV28	ASRPGTGGHEQY
TRBV5-1	ASSLQGQGYNEQF
TRBV2	ASSLQGGLIMNTEAF
TRBV7-9	ASSLTGINEQF
TRBV7-6	ASSPDRDPPYSNQPQH
TRBV7-9	ASSPGSGGFYEQY
TRBV5-1	ASSLSGGADTQY
TRBV7-9	ASSLSATENEKLF
TRBV6-1	ASSNSSSYNSPLH
TRBV18	ASSLGTGGYNEQF
TRBV7-9	ASSSRTGSTEAF
TRBV2	ATEAATEAF
TRBV18	ASSLLGGSEAF
TRBV2	ASSVQGASTEAF
TRBV5-1	ASSLSGFTNTIY
TRBV11-3	ASSSGAGRFDTEAF
TRBV6-2/TRBV6-3	ASSYSWTGDHTEAF
TRBV5-4	ASSQLSGASSYEQY
TRBV29-1	SVDFKGQGDEQY
TRBV11-2	ASSFSQGRSYGYT
TRBV6-5	ASSSTGGGGETQY
TRBV6-1	ASSDTGSYYEQY